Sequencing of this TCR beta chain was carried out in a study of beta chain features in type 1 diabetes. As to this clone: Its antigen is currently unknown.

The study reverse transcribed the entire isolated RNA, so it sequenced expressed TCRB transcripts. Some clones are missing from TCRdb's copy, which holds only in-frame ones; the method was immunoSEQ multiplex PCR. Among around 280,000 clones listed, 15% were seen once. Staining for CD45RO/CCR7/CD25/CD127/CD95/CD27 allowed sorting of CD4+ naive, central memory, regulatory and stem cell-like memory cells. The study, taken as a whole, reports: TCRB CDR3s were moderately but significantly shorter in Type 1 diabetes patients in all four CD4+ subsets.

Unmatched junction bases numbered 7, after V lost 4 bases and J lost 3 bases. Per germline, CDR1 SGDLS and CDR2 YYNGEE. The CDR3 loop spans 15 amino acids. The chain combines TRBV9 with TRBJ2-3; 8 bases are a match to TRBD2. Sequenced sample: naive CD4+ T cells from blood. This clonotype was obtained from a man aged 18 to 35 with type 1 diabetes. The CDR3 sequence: CASSPREGSTDTQYF. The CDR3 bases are TGTGCCAGCAGCCCCCGGGAGGGGTCAACAGATACGCAGTATTTT.